A single sample is the source of the 17 T cell receptor beta chains below, sequenced in a study of siplizumab effects on memory and regulatory T cells. Sequencing was performed with immunoSEQ multiplex PCR; in TCRdb, only in-frame clones are kept and a portion is missing. The profile shows some 64,000 clones, around 79% of them singletons. Specimen: memory CD4+ T cells sorted from blood. Receptors originate from a human donor in good health.

This clone came up a few times. This chain links TRBV19 with TRBJ2-7; TRBD2 might be the D (6 bases). This CDR3 contains 15 residues. Germline values: CDR1 LNHDA, CDR2 SQIVND (reference sequence). V was cut by 3 bases and J by 6 bases, with 18 bases left in between. In DNA form, the CDR3 reads TGTGCCAGTAGTATCGGCGGGGCCAGTCAACGCGAGCAGTACTTC. This sequence encodes CASSIGGASQREQYF.

This chain joins TRBV5-1 and TRBJ2-1; maybe TRBD1 (5 bases). Germline assignment: CDR1 SGHRS and CDR2 YFSETQ. There are 14 residues in the CDR3. V dropped 2 bases and J dropped 5 bases, with 11 bases sitting between them. The CDR3 loop reads CASSFLDTNNEQFF. In nucleotides, the CDR3 is TGCGCCAGCAGCTTTTTGGACACCAACAATGAGCAGTTCTTC.

This clone was seen more than once but under ten times. J is TRBJ2-7 and V is TRBV20-1; TRBD1 matches 8 bases. The CDR3 is 11 amino acids. From germline, CDR1 is DFQATT and CDR2 SNEGSKA (reference sequence). V trimming: 7 bases; J trimming: 5 bases; junction bases outside the gene matches: 4. The CDR3 loop reads CSVDRENEQYF. In nucleotides, the CDR3 is TGCAGTGTGGACAGGGAGAACGAGCAGTACTTC.

The rearrangement links TRBV5-1 to TRBJ2-3; TRBD2 aligns across 10 bases. The CDR3 covers 15 residues. CDR1 is SGHRS, CDR2 YFSETQ, per germline. V lost 2 bases to trimming and J lost 2 bases; unmatched junction nucleotides: 2. The CDR3 is CASSFGLADTDTQYF. CDR3 bases: TGCGCCAGCAGCTTCGGACTAGCGGACACAGATACGCAGTATTTT.

The chain recombines TRBV15 with TRBJ2-6, with 9 nucleotides matching TRBD1. V trimming: 1 base; J trimming: 2 bases; junction bases outside the gene matches: 0. The CDR3 is made up of 16 amino acids. Per the germline V gene, CDR1 is LNHNV and CDR2 is YYDKDF (reference sequence). The CDR3 sequence: CATSRGQGAGANVLTF. The CDR3 nucleotides are TGTGCCACCAGCAGAGGACAGGGGGCTGGGGCCAACGTCCTGACTTTC.

The rearrangement uses TRBV11-2 and TRBJ1-3, with D perhaps matching TRBD1 (5 bases). Germline CDR1 and CDR2: SGHAT and FQNNGV. V shed 1 base and J shed 0 bases, with 13 bases lying between them. CDR3 length equals 17 residues. For the CDR3, the DNA is TGTGCCAGCAGCTTAGTCTCGCTCGACAGCTCTGGAAACACCATATATTTT. It encodes CASSLVSLDSSGNTIYF.

The V and J genes are TRBV9 and TRBJ1-6; 9 nucleotides agree with TRBD1. This CDR3 has 16 amino acids. V was clipped by 6 bases and J by 10 bases; unmatched bases: 14. The germline V gene has CDR1 SGDLS and CDR2 YYNGEE. CDR3 bases: TGTGCCAGCAATAGAGGGACCGGGACAGGGATCTCACCCCTCCACTTT. As protein: CASNRGTGTGISPLHF.

The chain has TRBV19 and TRBJ1-3; D is undetermined. This CDR3 contains 14 residues. CDR1 LNHDA and CDR2 SQIVND come from the germline V gene (reference sequence). V dropped 3 bases and J dropped 4 bases, with 10 bases sitting between them. The CDR3, as DNA: TGTGCCAGTAGTATCAAGGGTTCAGGAAACACCATATATTTT. Encoded protein: CASSIKGSGNTIYF.

The rearrangement links TRBV19 to TRBJ1-1, with 8 bases matching TRBD1. CDR1 is LNHDA, CDR2 SQIVND, per germline (reference sequence). There are 16 residues in the CDR3. V trimming: 6 bases; J trimming: 0 bases; junction bases outside the gene matches: 9. CDR3 sequence reads: CASSRRTGLMNTEAFF. CDR3 coding DNA: TGTGCCAGTAGCCGGAGGACAGGGTTAATGAACACTGAAGCTTTCTTT.

The chain recombines TRBV6-5 with TRBJ1-6; 7 bases map to TRBD1. CDR1 MNHEY and CDR2 SVGAGI come from the germline V gene. The CDR3 length is 15 residues. Losses at the gene ends were 0 bases for V and 9 bases for J; bases not matched to a gene: 5. CDR3 nucleotides: TGTGCCAGCAGTTACTCAAGACAGGGAAGTTCACCCCTCCACTTT. Translated, it gives CASSYSRQGSSPLHF.

The CDR3 region is CSVDTFRQNIQYF. The CDR3 coding sequence is TGCAGCGTTGATACCTTTCGGCAAAACATTCAGTACTTC. The genes are TRBV29-1 and TRBJ2-4; no definite D call. The V and J ends lost 3 bases and 5 bases respectively, with 11 bases between them. Germline V gene lookup returns CDR1 SQVTM and CDR2 ANQGSEA. This CDR3 comprises 13 residues.

The CDR3 nucleotides are TGTGCCAGCAGTGGGAAGGAGGACTATGGCTACACCTTC. Translating gives CASSGKEDYGYTF. The chain recombines TRBV6-5 with TRBJ1-2; no reliable D call. Trimming took 5 bases from V and 3 from J, leaving 10 bases between them. Germline V gene lookup returns CDR1 MNHEY and CDR2 SVGAGI. The CDR3 runs to 13 residues.

The chain is built from TRBV18 and TRBJ1-1, with D perhaps TRBD1 (5 bases). This CDR3 has 14 residues. Germline assignment: CDR1 KGHSH and CDR2 LQKENI. V dropped 8 bases and J dropped 2 bases, with 15 bases sitting between them. CDR3 bases: TGTGCCAGCCAGTGGGCCGACAGTAACACTGAAGCTTTCTTT. Amino acid sequence: CASQWADSNTEAFF.

The chain couples TRBV19 to TRBJ1-4, with D possibly matching TRBD1 (6 bases). The CDR3 is 15 residues long. CDR1 is LNHDA and CDR2 is SQIVND in the germline V gene (reference sequence). V lost 4 bases to trimming and J lost 5 bases, with 14 bases between them. The CDR3 DNA reads as TGTGCCAGTAGTAAAACAGGGTTAGAGAATGAAAAACTGTTTTTT. Translating it yields CASSKTGLENEKLFF.

This clone was found a few times. The CDR3 sequence: CASSSTGAAEAFF. CDR3 bases: TGTGCCAGCAGTTCCACAGGGGCAGCTGAAGCTTTCTTT. V and J are TRBV28 and TRBJ1-1, with 7 bases lining up with TRBD1. The germline V gene encodes CDR1 MDHEN and CDR2 SYDVKM. The CDR3 loop spans 13 amino acids. V trimming: 4 bases; J trimming: 6 bases; junction bases outside the gene matches: 5.

This clone was observed a few times. J is TRBJ1-1 and V is TRBV6-5; D not certain. From germline, CDR1 is MNHEY and CDR2 SVGAGI. V gave up 6 bases and J gave up 0 bases, with 14 bases separating them. The length of the CDR3 is 15 residues. The CDR3 sequence: CASSLSRIMNTEAFF. In nucleotides, the CDR3 is TGTGCCAGCAGCCTCTCCCGTATCATGAACACTGAAGCTTTCTTT.

The chain joins TRBV11-2 to TRBJ2-3; 9 nucleotides line up with TRBD2. V shed 5 bases, J shed 3 bases, and the junction held 15 bases outside the gene matches. Looked up from germline, CDR1 is SGHAT and CDR2 is FQNNGV. The CDR3 length is 18 residues. DNA of the CDR3: TGTGCCAGCAGCCCCCAGCGGGGGGTTCAACCATTGACAGATACGCAGTATTTT. As protein: CASSPQRGVQPLTDTQYF.